At least ten counts were recorded for the clone carrying this T cell receptor beta chain. The data are from a study of T cells in Graves' hyperthyroidism and ophthalmopathy. The overall study: At initial diagnosis, before any treatment had begun, peripheral blood was obtained.

Any patient presenting with uncontrolled infection, other autoimmune disease, pregnancy or lactation was left out. RNA transcripts provided the source from which TCR beta CDR3 regions were amplified. A first-round RT-PCR of the TCR CDR3 used the HTBI primer set. TCRdb reprocessed the multiplex PCR reads with MiXCR, giving one entry per CDR3 protein. Among approximately 520,000 distinct CDR3 sequences listed, around 20% were seen once. V was pared by 1 base and J by 3 bases, with 12 bases between. Germline V lookup: CDR1 SGHTA, CDR2 FQGNSA. The CDR3 extends over 15 amino acids. The sequenced material came from blood. The clonotype originates from a man aged 18 to 29 with Graves' hyperthyroidism. The rearrangement uses TRBV7-2 and TRBJ1-2; D not resolved. The CDR3 reads CASSLVSSGDYGYTF. CDR3 nucleotides: TGTGCCAGCAGCTTAGTTTCTTCCGGGGACTATGGCTACACCTTC.